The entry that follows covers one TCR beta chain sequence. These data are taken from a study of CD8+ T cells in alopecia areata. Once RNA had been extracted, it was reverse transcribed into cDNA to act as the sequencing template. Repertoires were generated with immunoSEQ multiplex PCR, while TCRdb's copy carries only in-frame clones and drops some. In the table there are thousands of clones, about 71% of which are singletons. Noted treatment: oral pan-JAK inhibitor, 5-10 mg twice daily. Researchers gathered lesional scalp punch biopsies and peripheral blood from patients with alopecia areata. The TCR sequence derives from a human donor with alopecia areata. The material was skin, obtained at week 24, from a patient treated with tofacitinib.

CDR3 sequence reads: CASSLHVAGGVGTEAFF. As DNA, the CDR3 is TGCGCCAGCAGCCTTCACGTGGCAGGGGGCGTAGGGACTGAAGCTTTCTTT. This chain links TRBV4-3 with TRBJ1-1; 8 bases line up with TRBD1. J was trimmed by 5 bases and V by 4 bases; bases with no gene match: 15. Germline V gives CDR1 LGHNA, CDR2 YSLEER. The CDR3 has 17 amino acids.